Presented here are 17 T cell receptor beta chains from one specimen sequenced in a study of cytomegalovirus exposure and HLA in healthy donors. Primers for the PCR totalled 60 Vbeta and 13 Jbeta. This table comes from immunoSEQ multiplex PCR, and its TCRdb copy is limited to in-frame clones, with some not included. The sample includes fewer than 350,000 clones, 80% to 90% seen only once; the top ten take roughly 2.1%. The sample consisted of PBMCs. These receptor sequences come from a woman under 30 in good health and CMV-seronegative.

This clone was picked up one time. The rearrangement uses TRBV13 and TRBJ1-4; no clear D. The CDR3 has 14 amino acids. Germline V gene sequence: CDR1 PRHDT, CDR2 FYEKMQ (reference sequence). Trimming took off 2 bases at V and 4 bases at J, with 8 bases between the two ends. The DNA of the CDR3 is TGTGCCAGCAGCTTAAGCGGGGATAATGAAAAACTGTTTTTT. The encoded protein is CASSLSGDNEKLFF.

Of note for this clone: Because the CDR3's place on the DNA is in doubt, the DNA is left out and the CDR3 is given as listed by TCRdb. The chain links TRBV7-2 to TRBJ1-4. Germline V gives CDR1 SGHTA, CDR2 FQGNSA. The CDR3 is 13 amino acids in total, end residues counted. The CDR3 sequence is CASSFAGGSSLVF.

This chain links TRBV2 with TRBJ1-4; tentative D call: TRBD1 (6 bases). V dropped 2 bases and J dropped 2 bases, with 12 bases sitting between them. The CDR3 sequence is 16 residues long. CDR1 SNHLY and CDR2 FYNNEI come from the germline V gene. The CDR3: CASSETGWWTNEKLFF. CDR3 nucleotides: TGTGCCAGCAGTGAAACAGGGTGGTGGACTAATGAAAAACTGTTTTTT.

This clone came up once. V and J are TRBV9 and TRBJ2-1; 10 nucleotides match TRBD2. V shed 3 bases, J shed 3 bases, and the junction held 3 bases outside the gene matches. Per the germline V gene, CDR1 is SGDLS and CDR2 is YYNGEE. This CDR3 region has 15 residues. CDR3 DNA: TGTGCCAGCAGCGAATGGACTAGCGGCTACAATGAGCAGTTCTTC. Its protein is CASSEWTSGYNEQFF.

The chain is built from TRBV7-6 and TRBJ2-7, with D possibly TRBD1 on 5 matching bases. Germline V gives CDR1 SGHVS, CDR2 FNYEAQ. This CDR3 has 15 residues. Trimming stripped 5 bases from V and 0 bases from J, with 14 bases between. The CDR3 DNA reads TGTGCCAGCAGCCTCTCCCAGGGTAGCTCCTACGAGCAGTACTTC. It codes for CASSLSQGSSYEQYF. Variable domain in full (rest from reference TRBV7-6 and TRBJ2-7): GAGVSQSPRYKVTKRGQDVALRCDPISGHVSLYWYRQALGQGPEFLTYFNYEAQQDKSGLPNDRFSAERPEGSISTLTIQRTEQRDSAMYRCASSLSQGSSYEQYFGPGTRLTVT.

The V gene is TRBV18, the J gene TRBJ2-1, with 9 bases that match TRBD2. Germline V gene sequence: CDR1 KGHSH, CDR2 LQKENI. CDR3 size: 15 residues. The trim removed 3 bases at V and 2 bases at J, leaving 2 bases unmatched. This CDR3 is CASSPLAGPYNEQFF. The CDR3 region has the DNA TGTGCCAGCTCACCCCTAGCGGGGCCCTACAATGAGCAGTTCTTC.

The chain employs TRBV5-1 and TRBJ2-7; TRBD1 agrees at 7 bases. V gave up 2 bases and J gave up 3 bases; unmatched junction bases: 5. This CDR3 has 14 residues. CDR1 is SGHRS and CDR2 is YFSETQ in the germline V gene. The CDR3 protein is CASSFEGANYEQYF. CDR3 DNA: TGCGCCAGCAGCTTTGAGGGGGCGAACTACGAGCAGTACTTC.

V and J are TRBV7-9 and TRBJ2-3; 8 bases fit TRBD1. The CDR3 totals 19 residues. The germline gives CDR1 SEHNR, CDR2 FQNEAQ (reference sequence). Unmatched junction bases numbered 16, after V lost 3 bases and J lost 2 bases. The CDR3 protein is CASSLPPGETGEYTDTQYF. The CDR3, as DNA: TGTGCCAGCAGCTTGCCCCCGGGGGAGACAGGGGAGTACACAGATACGCAGTATTTT.

The chain joins TRBV19 to TRBJ1-2, with unresolved D. Trimming stripped 5 bases from V and 0 bases from J, with 10 bases between. CDR3 length: 14 amino acids. Germline V lookup: CDR1 LNHDA, CDR2 SQIVND (reference sequence). CDR3 in DNA: TGTGCCAGTAGTTTTTGGGCAGCTAACTATGGCTACACCTTC. As protein: CASSFWAANYGYTF.

This clone has just one count. The junction departs from germline at one end; a sequencing error may be responsible. V and J are TRBV4-1 and TRBJ2-7; D perhaps matches TRBD2 (6 bases). This CDR3 comprises 14 residues. Germline CDR1 is MGHRA and CDR2 is YSYEKL. The CDR3 DNA follows: TGCGCCAGCAGCCAAACGGAGGGCTCCTACGTGCAGTACTTC. Protein: CASSQTEGSYVQYF.

The chain employs TRBV5-1 and TRBJ2-7; 7 nucleotides line up with TRBD2. J was trimmed by 2 bases and V by 5 bases; bases with no gene match: 10. CDR1 SGHRS and CDR2 YFSETQ come from the germline V gene. The CDR3 contains 15 residues. The CDR3 DNA is TGCGCCAGCAGGATTGGTGCGGGGGATGCCTACGAGCAGTACTTC. Its protein product is CASRIGAGDAYEQYF.

The chain links TRBV5-1 to TRBJ2-5; D might be TRBD2 (5 bases). The CDR3 runs 13 residues. Germline V gene lookup returns CDR1 SGHRS and CDR2 YFSETQ. Trimming shortened V by 0 bases and J by 9 bases, and 12 bases separated the two germline ends. CDR3 DNA sequence: TGCGCCAGCAGCTTGGGACTAAACCAAGCCCAGTACTTC. It yields the protein CASSLGLNQAQYF.

With regard to this clone: The junction and the germline gene differ at one end; a read error may be behind it. This chain joins TRBV7-9 and TRBJ2-5, with unresolved D. The CDR3 is made up of 12 amino acids. Germline values: CDR1 SEHNR, CDR2 FQNEAQ (reference sequence). The CDR3 DNA reads TGTTCCAGCAGCTTAATCGGGGAGACCCAGTACTTC. Amino acids: CSSSLIGETQYF. Full variable domain (outside the CDR3, taken from reference TRBV7-9 and TRBJ2-5): DTGVSQNPRHKITKRGQNVTFRCDPISEHNRLYWYRQTLGQGPEFLTYFQNEAQLEKSRLLSDRFSAERPKGSFSTLEIQRTEQGDSAMYLCSSSLIGETQYFGPGTRLLVL.

The V gene is TRBV11-2, the J gene TRBJ2-1; 10 nucleotides align to TRBD2. V was clipped by 2 bases and J by 0 bases; unmatched bases: 7. CDR1 and CDR2 from the germline V gene are SGHAT and FQNNGV. This CDR3 is built from 18 residues. The chain's CDR3 is CASSLTLAGIRSYNEQFF. The CDR3 DNA is TGTGCCAGCAGCTTAACACTAGCGGGGATCCGCTCCTACAATGAGCAGTTCTTC.

The genes are TRBV28 and TRBJ2-5, with 8 bases identical to TRBD2. CDR1 MDHEN and CDR2 SYDVKM come from the germline V gene. The CDR3 sequence is 15 residues long. The junction had 9 bases not matched to a gene; V was cut back by 4 bases and J by 5 bases. CDR3 sequence: CASSSPGTREETQYF. The CDR3 bases are TGTGCCAGCAGTTCACCCGGGACTAGGGAGGAGACCCAGTACTTC.

This chain connects TRBV10-3 to TRBJ1-6; TRBD1 might be the D (6 bases). V shed 10 bases and J shed 8 bases, with 15 bases lying between them. The germline CDR1 and CDR2 sequences are ENHRY and SYGVKD. This CDR3 has 13 residues. The CDR3 nucleotides read TGTGCCACGTCCAGGGGTATTGATTCACCCCTCCACTTT. It codes for CATSRGIDSPLHF.

V and J are TRBV23-1 and TRBJ1-1; D is unclear. TRBV23-1 is placed among ORFs of uncertain function. The V end lost 0 bases, the J end lost 11 bases, and 13 bases lay between the germline ends. CDR3 length: 13 amino acids. This chain's CDR3 is CASSQSSSRLAFF. CDR3 nucleotide sequence: TGCGCCAGCAGTCAATCGTCGAGCCGGTTGGCTTTCTTT.